A selection of T cell receptor beta chains follows, all from one sample in a study of T cells after posttransplantation cyclophosphamide. This table comes from immunoSEQ multiplex PCR, and its TCRdb copy is limited to in-frame clones, with some not included. The table shows tens of thousands of clones, with roughly nine tenths occurring only once. Sequenced: PBMCs. These receptors all stem from a woman between 50 and 59 years old in good health and a related stem cell transplant donor. Both conserved end residues are part of each CDR3. The order of the fields is V gene, J gene, clone size, CDR3 protein. The size of a clone is reported for some rows only, either as once, few or many, or as a class for expanded clones.

v_gene: TRBV11-2
j_gene: TRBJ2-3
abundance: once
CDR3aa: CASSAGDTQYF

v_gene: TRBV10-3
j_gene: TRBJ1-1
abundance: .
CDR3aa: CAIRDSGGANTEAFF

v_gene: TRBV2
j_gene: TRBJ1-4
abundance: medium-sized
CDR3aa: CASSVGGVAEKLFF

v_gene: TRBV6-1
j_gene: TRBJ2-4
abundance: .
CDR3aa: CASSGTELAKNIQYF

v_gene: TRBV7-9
j_gene: TRBJ1-2
abundance: .
CDR3aa: CASSLGTGSGYTF

v_gene: TRBV4-1
j_gene: TRBJ2-5
abundance: .
CDR3aa: CASSRLTGGHQETQYF

v_gene: TRBV7-2
j_gene: TRBJ1-5
abundance: .
CDR3aa: CASSLERAQPQHF

v_gene: TRBV6-1
j_gene: TRBJ2-2
abundance: once
CDR3aa: CASKRDNANTGELFF

v_gene: TRBV6-5
j_gene: TRBJ1-5
abundance: .
CDR3aa: CASSYAGSSNQPQHF

v_gene: TRBV7-2
j_gene: TRBJ2-1
abundance: .
CDR3aa: CASSSPGGSSYNEQFF

v_gene: TRBV9
j_gene: TRBJ2-2
abundance: .
CDR3aa: CASSAPGLAGGPNGELFF

v_gene: TRBV19
j_gene: TRBJ1-2
abundance: once
CDR3aa: CASIKTGAAGYTF

v_gene: TRBV9
j_gene: TRBJ1-1
abundance: .
CDR3aa: CASSVGQVNTEAFF

v_gene: TRBV30
j_gene: TRBJ2-2
abundance: .
CDR3aa: CACLAGELFF

v_gene: TRBV15
j_gene: TRBJ2-7
abundance: .
CDR3aa: CATSRAGILASSYEQYF

v_gene: TRBV6-1
j_gene: TRBJ2-3
abundance: .
CDR3aa: CASSEGTSVDTQYF

v_gene: TRBV6-1
j_gene: TRBJ2-7
abundance: once
CDR3aa: CASRLSGSYEQYF

v_gene: TRBV7-9
j_gene: TRBJ1-1
abundance: .
CDR3aa: CASNSPGQGSTEAFF

v_gene: TRBV30
j_gene: TRBJ1-3
abundance: once
CDR3aa: CAWSRDSGSGNTIYF

v_gene: TRBV19
j_gene: TRBJ1-5
abundance: .
CDR3aa: CASLGQGSGPQHF

v_gene: TRBV7-9
j_gene: TRBJ2-5
abundance: .
CDR3aa: CASSSLGGGVGETQYF

v_gene: TRBV5-1
j_gene: TRBJ1-2
abundance: .
CDR3aa: CASSLDSGYGYTF

v_gene: TRBV19
j_gene: TRBJ1-2
abundance: .
CDR3aa: CASRHPRGFGYGYTF

v_gene: TRBV5-1
j_gene: TRBJ1-1
abundance: .
CDR3aa: CASSLWGGGEINTEAFF

v_gene: TRBV4-2
j_gene: TRBJ2-5
abundance: .
CDR3aa: CASSQLLAGGRGEETQYF

v_gene: TRBV7-3
j_gene: .
abundance: once
CDR3aa: CASSLWTSGSYEQYF

v_gene: TRBV29-1
j_gene: TRBJ2-1
abundance: .
CDR3aa: CSVGGGRETYNEQFF

v_gene: TRBV2
j_gene: TRBJ2-1
abundance: .
CDR3aa: CASSAIGGAGEQFF

v_gene: TRBV5-1
j_gene: TRBJ1-1
abundance: .
CDR3aa: CASSLGHGLNTEAFF

v_gene: TRBV6-1
j_gene: TRBJ1-2
abundance: once
CDR3aa: CASSEGAAGRIDGYTF

v_gene: TRBV28
j_gene: TRBJ1-5
abundance: .
CDR3aa: CASSYSGPQHF

v_gene: TRBV4-1
j_gene: TRBJ2-3
abundance: .
CDR3aa: CASSQVAGVGDTQYF

v_gene: TRBV14
j_gene: TRBJ1-1
abundance: .
CDR3aa: CASSQGEENTEAFF

v_gene: TRBV19
j_gene: TRBJ2-5
abundance: .
CDR3aa: CASSIGRAQETQYF

v_gene: TRBV5-1
j_gene: TRBJ2-7
abundance: .
CDR3aa: CASSLTGRSGEQYF

v_gene: TRBV27
j_gene: TRBJ2-1
abundance: .
CDR3aa: CASSPRGYNEQFF

v_gene: TRBV6-1
j_gene: TRBJ2-2
abundance: once
CDR3aa: CASGGGTSAGELFF

v_gene: TRBV7-2
j_gene: TRBJ1-5
abundance: .
CDR3aa: CASSWSGQPQHF

v_gene: TRBV9
j_gene: TRBJ2-1
abundance: .
CDR3aa: CASSVGFGGKTARAYNEQFF

v_gene: TRBV7-9
j_gene: TRBJ2-7
abundance: .
CDR3aa: CASSLGAGGSYEQYF

v_gene: TRBV28
j_gene: TRBJ2-5
abundance: .
CDR3aa: CASRGTEETQYF

v_gene: TRBV19
j_gene: TRBJ2-2
abundance: .
CDR3aa: CASSTSGAAGELFF

v_gene: TRBV9
j_gene: TRBJ2-6
abundance: .
CDR3aa: CASSVLSGANVLTF

v_gene: TRBV10-3
j_gene: TRBJ2-7
abundance: .
CDR3aa: CAISDLASESYEQYF

v_gene: TRBV28
j_gene: TRBJ1-5
abundance: .
CDR3aa: CAIGGTGGDQPQHF

v_gene: TRBV27
j_gene: TRBJ1-1
abundance: .
CDR3aa: CASSSPLNTEAFF

v_gene: TRBV19
j_gene: TRBJ2-1
abundance: once
CDR3aa: CASSIDGPRRVLNEQFF

v_gene: TRBV7-2
j_gene: TRBJ2-1
abundance: .
CDR3aa: CASSLPISGSHEQFF

v_gene: TRBV27
j_gene: TRBJ1-1
abundance: .
CDR3aa: CASSFRQGGEAFF